This T cell receptor (beta chain) emerged from a study of T cells after yellow fever vaccination. Looking at the study overall: Each low-cell-number fraction was prepared by means of SMART-Seq v4 Ultra Low Input. Overall study results and limits: The study found a weaker secondary response that peaked faster, day 5 versus 15. Few clonotypes appeared in both CD4 and CD8 compartments. After the booster, 96% of CD4 and roughly nine tenths of CD8 primary-response clones were re-detected.

Germline trimming cut 3 bases from V and 0 bases from J; bases unmatched to any gene: 7. Germline CDR1 and CDR2: SGHRS and YFSETQ. The CDR3 has 19 amino acids. MiXCR was run by TCRdb on the 5' RACE reads, yielding one entry per CDR3 protein. The sample records about 150,000 distinct CDR3 sequences, 6.6% being singletons. This clonotype was counted many times. The antigen is not known. The material was CD4+ T cells sorted from PBMCs, obtained 10 days after the yellow fever booster vaccination. The origin of this receptor is a man aged 25 to 45 who received the YFV17D yellow fever vaccine. The gene calls are TRBV5-1 and TRBJ2-2, with 14 bases lining up with TRBD2. The DNA of the CDR3 is TGCGCCAGCAGCTGGACCGGGACTAGCGGGAGTTCGAACACCGGGGAGCTGTTTTTT. This sequence encodes CASSWTGTSGSSNTGELFF. The full variable domain, in which reference TRBV5-1 and TRBJ2-2 provide the parts outside the CDR3, is KAGVTQTPRYLIKTRGQQVTLSCSPISGHRSVSWYQQTPGQGLQFLFEYFSETQRNKGNFPGRFSGRQFSNSRSEMNVSTLELGDSALYLCASSWTGTSGSSNTGELFFGEGSRLTVL.